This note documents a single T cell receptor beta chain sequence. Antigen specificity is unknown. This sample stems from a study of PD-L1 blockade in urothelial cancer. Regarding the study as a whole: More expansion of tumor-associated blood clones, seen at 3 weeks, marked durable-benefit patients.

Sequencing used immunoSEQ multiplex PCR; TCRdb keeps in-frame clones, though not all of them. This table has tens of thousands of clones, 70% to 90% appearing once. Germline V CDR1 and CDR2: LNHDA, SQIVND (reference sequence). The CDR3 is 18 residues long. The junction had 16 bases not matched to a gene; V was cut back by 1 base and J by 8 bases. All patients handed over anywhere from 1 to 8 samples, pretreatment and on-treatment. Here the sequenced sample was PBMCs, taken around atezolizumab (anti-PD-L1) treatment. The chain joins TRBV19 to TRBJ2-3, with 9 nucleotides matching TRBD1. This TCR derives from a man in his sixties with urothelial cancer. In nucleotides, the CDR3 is TGTGCCAGTAGTATAGGGAGGGGAGGACAGGGGTTTGGTGGTACGCAGTATTTT. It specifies CASSIGRGGQGFGGTQYF. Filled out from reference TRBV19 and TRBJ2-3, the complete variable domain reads DGGITQSPKYLFRKEGQNVTLSCEQNLNHDAMYWYRQDPGQGLRLIYYSQIVNDFQKGDIAEGYSVSREKKESFPLTVTSAQKNPTAFYLCASSIGRGGQGFGGTQYFGPGTRLTVL.